This entry lists 3 T cell receptor beta chains sequenced from one sample in a study of T cells in Graves' hyperthyroidism and ophthalmopathy. RNA transcripts gave rise to amplified TCR beta CDR3 regions. Researchers ran a first-round RT-PCR on the TCR CDR3 using the HTBI primer set. TCRdb reanalysed the multiplex PCR reads using MiXCR and keeps one entry per CDR3 protein. The sample carries roughly 700,000 distinct CDR3 sequences, about 15% recorded once. Sample: blood. Source of these receptors: a woman between 18 and 29 years old with Graves' hyperthyroidism.

The rearrangement links TRBV28 to TRBJ1-2, with D hard to call. V was trimmed by 2 bases and J by 8 bases, leaving 9 bases between them. This CDR3 spans 12 amino acids. CDR1 and CDR2 (germline): MDHEN, SYDVKM. The CDR3 loop is CASSLNLYGYTF. In DNA, the CDR3 is TGTGCCAGCAGTTTAAATCTGTACGGCTACACCTTC.

The gene calls are TRBV28 and TRBJ2-7; 8 bases agree with TRBD2. V dropped 2 bases and J dropped 4; count of bases not matched to a gene: 7. CDR1 and CDR2 from the germline V gene are MDHEN and SYDVKM. The CDR3 sequence is 15 residues long. The DNA of the CDR3 is TGTGCCAGCAGTTTAATGGTAACTAGCGGATACGAGCAGTACTTC. Encoded protein: CASSLMVTSGYEQYF. The full variable domain, its missing parts supplied by reference TRBV28 and TRBJ2-7, is DVKVTQSSRYLVKRTGEKVFLECVQDMDHENMFWYRQDPGLGLRLIYFSYDVKMKEKGDIPEGYSVSREKKERFSLILESASTNQTSMYLCASSLMVTSGYEQYFGPGTRLTVT.

The chain uses TRBV5-4 and TRBJ2-7, with 14 bases matching TRBD2. CDR3 length: 16 amino acids. Germline CDR1 reads SGHNT; CDR2 reads YYREEE (reference sequence). V lost 5 bases to trimming and J lost 1 base; unmatched junction nucleotides: 5. CDR3 in DNA: TGTGCCAGCAGTGGGACTAGCGGGAGTCAATCCTACGAGCAGTACTTC. This translates into CASSGTSGSQSYEQYF.